This T cell receptor beta chain derives from a study of beta chain features in type 1 diabetes. Study-wide background: No age, gender or cell yield differences were seen between patients and healthy donors.

The study, taken as a whole, reports: The naive, central memory and Treg TCRB repertoires of patients appeared to be more similar to one another than those of healthy donors.

With regard to this clone: Its antigen remains unknown.

Trimming shortened V by 8 bases and J by 0 bases, and 11 bases separated the two germline ends. Germline-derived CDR1 and CDR2 are MDHEN and SYDVKM. The CDR3 runs 13 residues. As every portion of the isolated RNA was reverse transcribed, the sequencing read expressed TCRB transcripts. TCRdb's table, derived via immunoSEQ multiplex PCR, lists solely in-frame clones and lacks some. The profile shows roughly 150,000 clones, 7.5% to 10% of them singletons. This receptor was identified in a man in his late teens or twenties in good health. Material for sequencing was central memory CD4+ T cells from blood. V is TRBV28 and J is TRBJ2-7; possibly TRBD2 for D (6 bases). The CDR3 sequence: CASGRPSSYEQYF. In DNA, the CDR3 is TGTGCCAGCGGGAGGCCTAGCTCCTACGAGCAGTACTTC.